The 17 T cell receptor beta chains below come from one sample, sequenced in a study of vaccination effects on CD4 cells after COVID-19. Clones were sequenced by immunoSEQ multiplex PCR, and TCRdb holds only the in-frame ones, with some missing. The sample holds more than 60,000 clones, around 70% seen once. Following a roughly 9-day culture, CD4+ T cells were purified. As their vaccination, participants received two doses of either BNT162b2 or mRNA-1273. These TCRs' antigens remain unknown. The sequences come from CD4+ T cells from PBMCs cultured without peptide, collected after COVID-19 vaccination. These receptors came from a human donor who received a COVID-19 vaccine.

The rearrangement joins TRBV5-1 to TRBJ1-1; 8 nucleotides line up with TRBD1. In germline, CDR1 is SGHRS, CDR2 YFSETQ. The CDR3 totals 14 residues. The junction had 2 bases not matched to a gene; V was cut back by 2 bases and J by 2 bases. CDR3 sequence reads: CASSFGTGNTEAFF. The CDR3 DNA reads TGCGCCAGCAGCTTCGGGACAGGTAACACTGAAGCTTTCTTT.

This chain links TRBV5-1 with TRBJ2-1; maybe TRBD1 (6 bases). The CDR3 sequence is 14 residues long. Germline V gene lookup returns CDR1 SGHRS and CDR2 YFSETQ. V lost 2 bases to trimming and J lost 4 bases, with 10 bases between them. The CDR3 reads CASSFRDKYNEQFF. CDR3 nucleotides: TGCGCCAGCAGCTTCCGGGACAAGTACAATGAGCAGTTCTTC.

This clone was seen a single time. CDR3 sequence (DNA): TGTGCCAGCTCACCCCCGACGGGAACTGAAGCTTTCTTT. It is translated as CASSPPTGTEAFF. The genes are TRBV18 and TRBJ1-1; D remains unclear. Trimming stripped 3 bases from V and 5 bases from J, with 10 bases between. The CDR3 runs to 13 residues. Germline V CDR1 and CDR2: KGHSH, LQKENI.

This clone appeared a few times. The V call is TRBV19, the J call TRBJ1-2, with TRBD1 identical over 8 bases. This CDR3 is 15 amino acids long. Germline V CDR1 and CDR2: LNHDA, SQIVND (reference sequence). V dropped 3 bases and J dropped 5; count of bases not matched to a gene: 8. The chain's CDR3 is CASSMGPGQDYGYTF. CDR3 nucleotides: TGTGCCAGTAGTATGGGTCCGGGACAGGATTATGGCTACACCTTC.

This chain links TRBV7-2 with TRBJ2-5; 11 positions agree with TRBD2. Per germline, CDR1 SGHTA and CDR2 FQGNSA. The CDR3 spans 16 residues. V shed 5 bases and J 5 bases; nucleotides not matched to a gene: 10. The CDR3 reads CASSAGLAVMEETQYF. The DNA for the CDR3 is TGTGCCAGCAGCGCGGGACTAGCGGTGATGGAGGAGACCCAGTACTTC.

V gene TRBV5-4 combines with J gene TRBJ1-1; weak D call: TRBD1 (6 bases). In germline, CDR1 is SGHNT, CDR2 YYREEE (reference sequence). This CDR3 is built from 14 residues. V dropped 3 bases and J dropped 1 base, with 10 bases sitting between them. The CDR3 DNA sequence: TGTGCCAGCAGCTCGCGGGACAAGAACACTGAAGCTTTCTTT. It translates to CASSSRDKNTEAFF.

The chain links TRBV27 to TRBJ1-6; a possible D gene is TRBD1 (5 bases). Trimming left V 7 bases short and J 9 bases short, with 16 bases between. The CDR3 loop spans 14 amino acids. Looked up from germline, CDR1 is MNHEY and CDR2 is SMNVEV (reference sequence). The CDR3 DNA is TGTGCCAGCACGTCCTCGGGGGTGAGTTCACCCCTCCACTTT. Its protein product is CASTSSGVSSPLHF.

The chain links TRBV2 to TRBJ1-5; D unclear. The germline V and J ends were trimmed by 8 bases and 7 bases, with 15 bases remaining between them. Germline V gene sequence: CDR1 SNHLY, CDR2 FYNNEI. The CDR3 spans 13 residues. The CDR3 DNA sequence: TGTGCCAGCGGAGTCCACGGAAGCCAGCCCCAGCATTTT. It is translated as CASGVHGSQPQHF.

This clone was seen only once. The rearrangement joins TRBV7-8 to TRBJ2-1; the D gene is possibly TRBD1 (6 bases). Germline CDR1 reads SGHVS; CDR2 reads FQNEAQ. The CDR3 has 14 residues. V lost 2 bases, J lost 4 bases, and 9 bases lay in between. CDR3 nucleotides: TGTGCCAGCAGCTTAAGGCAGGGGTACAATGAGCAGTTCTTC. The encoded protein is CASSLRQGYNEQFF. Looking up the rest from reference TRBV7-8 and TRBJ2-1 gives the full variable domain: GAGVSQSPRYKVAKRGQDVALRCDPISGHVSLFWYQQALGQGPEFLTYFQNEAQLDKSGLPSDRFFAERPEGSVSTLKIQRTQQEDSAVYLCASSLRQGYNEQFFGPGTRLTVL.

The V gene is TRBV12-3 or TRBV12-4, the J gene TRBJ2-2; no clear D gene. The CDR3 is 12 amino acids. The V and J ends lost 6 bases and 6 bases respectively, with 8 bases between them. In DNA, the CDR3 is TGTGCCAGCAGCCGCCAGTCCGGGGAGCTGTTTTTT. The encoded protein is CASSRQSGELFF.

This chain links TRBV12-5 with TRBJ1-2; no clear D gene. The CDR3 is 13 amino acids. Germline-derived CDR1 and CDR2 are LGHNT and FRNRAP. V lost 2 bases, J lost 7 bases, and 11 bases lay in between. The CDR3 region is CASGLIGVSGYTF. CDR3 DNA sequence: TGTGCTAGTGGTTTGATTGGTGTCAGTGGCTACACCTTC.

This clone was recorded a few times. The CDR3 region is CASSFYNTDTQYF. The CDR3 DNA sequence: TGTGCCAGCAGCTTCTACAACACAGATACGCAGTATTTT. The chain employs TRBV5-6 and TRBJ2-3; D gene unclear. V was cut by 2 bases and J by 2 bases, with 6 bases left in between. Germline CDR1 reads SGHDT; CDR2 reads YYEEEE. This CDR3 is 13 amino acids long.

The V and J genes are TRBV4-3 and TRBJ2-3; TRBD2 is a possible D gene (6 bases). The CDR3 loop spans 16 amino acids. The V end was cut by 0 bases, the J end by 4 bases, with 14 bases between. Germline CDR1 is LGHNA and CDR2 is YSLEER. The DNA for the CDR3 is TGCGCCAGCAGCCAAGAAACGGGAGTTTTGGCAGATACGCAGTATTTT. Its protein is CASSQETGVLADTQYF.

The chain uses TRBV24-1 and TRBJ2-6, with D tentatively TRBD1 (6 bases). V was shortened by 5 bases and J by 4 bases, with 14 bases between the two germline ends. Germline CDR1 reads KGHDR; CDR2 reads SFDVKD. The CDR3 has 16 residues. The CDR3 coding sequence is TGTGCCACCAGTGGGGTGACAGGCACCGGGGCCAACGTCCTGACTTTC. Protein: CATSGVTGTGANVLTF.

This chain connects TRBV7-3 to TRBJ1-5, with no clear D. Trimming removed 2 bases from V and 2 bases from J, with 7 bases in between. The CDR3 has 14 amino acids. Germline-derived CDR1 and CDR2 are SGHTA and FQGTGA. The CDR3 nucleotides are TGTGCCAGCAGCTTACTTGCAGGCAATCAGCCCCAGCATTTT. Translated: CASSLLAGNQPQHF.

This rearrangement joins TRBV6-1 to TRBJ1-2, with TRBD1 as a possible D gene (5 bases). The germline V gene encodes CDR1 MNHNS and CDR2 SASEGT. The length of the CDR3 is 15 residues. V lost 3 bases and J lost 1, with 12 bases in between. Written as DNA, the CDR3 is TGTGCCAGCAGTGATGACAGATATGTTAACTATGGCTACACCTTC. Its protein is CASSDDRYVNYGYTF.

This rearrangement joins TRBV20-1 to TRBJ2-7, with a weak D call TRBD1 (6 bases). Germline V gene sequence: CDR1 DFQATT, CDR2 SNEGSKA (reference sequence). The ends were cut back, 3 bases at V and 6 bases at J, with 9 bases in the middle. The CDR3 length is 11 residues. The CDR3 DNA reads TGCAGTGCTAGTTGGGGGCCCGAGCAGTACGTC. Translated, it gives CSASWGPEQYV.